A selection of T cell receptor beta chains follows, all from one sample in a study of control samples from healthy donors and cancer patients. Profiling relied on immunoSEQ multiplex PCR, and the TCRdb table lists in-frame clones only, not all of them. The profile shows approximately 52,000 clones, about nine tenths of them singletons. The sample was PBMCs. These receptors were taken from a man between 60 and 75 years old with head and neck cancer. The CDR3 runs from the conserved cysteine through the conserved F or W. D genes are given only for firm matches.

j_call v_call d_call cdr3_aa
TRBJ1-1 TRBV7-8 . CASSLEAQYRAPEAFF
TRBJ1-1 TRBV7-9 . CASSLASPVGTEAFF
TRBJ1-5 TRBV28 . CASSLKAYSNQPQHF
TRBJ1-5 TRBV6-2/TRBV6-3 . CASSYHLGSQHF
TRBJ1-2 TRBV28 . CASRLFGYGYTF
TRBJ2-1 TRBV9 . CASSVTTGPYNEQFF
TRBJ1-1 TRBV19 . CASSLTGIGTEAFF
TRBJ2-4 TRBV4-2 TRBD1 CASSQVQGAAKNIQYF
TRBJ2-7 TRBV28 . CASSPGTDPYEQYF
TRBJ2-3 TRBV5-1 TRBD2 CASSRPSGGRTDTQYF
TRBJ2-7 TRBV5-1 TRBD1 CASSLGQGAHEQYF
TRBJ2-1 TRBV27 . CASSTYNEQFF
TRBJ1-2 TRBV28 . CASSFGGTNYGYTF
TRBJ1-1 TRBV5-1 TRBD1 CASSDRDSRFSEAFF
TRBJ2-6 TRBV7-9 . CASSLDRARGANVLTF
TRBJ1-4 TRBV7-2 TRBD1 CASSLAIVGQGATNEKLFF
TRBJ2-1 TRBV5-1 . CASSLGDKNYNEQFF
TRBJ2-1 TRBV5-5 TRBD2 CASSLAGGLAGGPRYNEQFF
TRBJ2-7 TRBV28 TRBD1 CASSGPGTGSDYEQYF
TRBJ2-7 TRBV6-1 . CASSEPRGTASYEQYF
TRBJ2-1 TRBV19 TRBD1 CASSRDRVREGNEQFF
TRBJ2-7 TRBV28 . CASSGGQASSYEQYF
TRBJ2-3 TRBV11-2 . CASSLGNRQATDTQYF
TRBJ1-6 TRBV5-5 TRBD1 CASSLSLGQGINSPLHF
TRBJ1-1 TRBV12-3/TRBV12-4 . CASSFNRNTEAFF
TRBJ2-5 TRBV28 . CASSVHGDQETQYF
TRBJ2-3 TRBV4-2 . CASSQGRGDADTQYF
TRBJ2-3 TRBV7-3 . CASSLGVDTQYF
TRBJ2-7 TRBV15 TRBD2 CATSTGLAGGGEQYF
TRBJ1-2 TRBV2 . CASSEDRFEGYTF
TRBJ1-2 TRBV3-1/TRBV3-2 . CASSQSGQFNYGYTF
TRBJ2-2 TRBV30 TRBD1 CAWSSRDRGRRELFF
TRBJ2-1 TRBV19 . CASSIKGGGWSYNEQFF
TRBJ1-1 TRBV19 . CASSIWTVNTEAFF
TRBJ2-7 TRBV9 . CASSARGDASYEQYF
TRBJ2-2 TRBV6-4 . CASSEQQGTGELFF
TRBJ1-1 TRBV5-4 . CASSLDPRDTEAFF
TRBJ2-1 TRBV5-3 TRBD2 CARRAGLAGGPNHNEQFF